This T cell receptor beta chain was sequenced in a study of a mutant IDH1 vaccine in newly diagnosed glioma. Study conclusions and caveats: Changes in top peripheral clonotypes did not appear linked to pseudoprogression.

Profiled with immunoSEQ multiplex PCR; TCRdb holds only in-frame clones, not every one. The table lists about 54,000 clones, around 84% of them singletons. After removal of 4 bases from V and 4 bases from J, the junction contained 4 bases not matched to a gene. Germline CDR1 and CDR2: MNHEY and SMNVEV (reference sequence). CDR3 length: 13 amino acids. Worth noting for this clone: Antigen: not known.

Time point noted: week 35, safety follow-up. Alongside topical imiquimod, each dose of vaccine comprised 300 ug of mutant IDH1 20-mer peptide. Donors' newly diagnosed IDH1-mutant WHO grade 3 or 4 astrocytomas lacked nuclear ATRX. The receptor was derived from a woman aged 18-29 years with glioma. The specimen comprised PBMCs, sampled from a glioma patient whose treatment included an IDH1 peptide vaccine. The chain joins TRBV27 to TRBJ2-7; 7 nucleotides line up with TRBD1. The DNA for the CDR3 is TGTGCCAGCAGTTCCCCGGACAGGTACGAGCAGTACTTC. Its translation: CASSSPDRYEQYF.